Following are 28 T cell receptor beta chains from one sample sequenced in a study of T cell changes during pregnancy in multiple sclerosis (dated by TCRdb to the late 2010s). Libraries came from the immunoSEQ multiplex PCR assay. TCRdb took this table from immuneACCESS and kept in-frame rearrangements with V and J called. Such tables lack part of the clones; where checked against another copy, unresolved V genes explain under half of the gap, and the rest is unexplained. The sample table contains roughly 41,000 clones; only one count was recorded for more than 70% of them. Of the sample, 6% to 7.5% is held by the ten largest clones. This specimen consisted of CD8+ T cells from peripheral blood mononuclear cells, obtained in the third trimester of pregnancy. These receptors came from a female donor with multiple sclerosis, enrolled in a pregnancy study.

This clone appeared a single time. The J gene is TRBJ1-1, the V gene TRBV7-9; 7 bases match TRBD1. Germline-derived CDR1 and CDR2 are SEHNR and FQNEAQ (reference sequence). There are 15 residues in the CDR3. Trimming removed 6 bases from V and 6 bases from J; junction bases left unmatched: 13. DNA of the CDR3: TGTGCCAGCAGTCAGAACTACGACAGGGACCCTGAAGCTTTCTTT. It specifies CASSQNYDRDPEAFF.

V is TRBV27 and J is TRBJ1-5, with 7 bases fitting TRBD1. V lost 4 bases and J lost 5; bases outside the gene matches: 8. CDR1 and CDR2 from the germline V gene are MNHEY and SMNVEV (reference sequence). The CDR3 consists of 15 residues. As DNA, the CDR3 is TGTGCCAGCAGTTCCCTGACAGGGTGGGATCAGCCCCAGCATTTT. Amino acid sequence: CASSSLTGWDQPQHF.

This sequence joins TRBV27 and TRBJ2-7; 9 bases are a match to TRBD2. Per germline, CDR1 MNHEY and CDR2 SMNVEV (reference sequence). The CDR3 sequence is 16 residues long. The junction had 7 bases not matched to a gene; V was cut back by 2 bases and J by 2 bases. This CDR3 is CASSLVSAGGPYEQYF. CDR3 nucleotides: TGTGCCAGCAGTTTAGTGTCAGCGGGGGGCCCCTACGAGCAGTACTTC.

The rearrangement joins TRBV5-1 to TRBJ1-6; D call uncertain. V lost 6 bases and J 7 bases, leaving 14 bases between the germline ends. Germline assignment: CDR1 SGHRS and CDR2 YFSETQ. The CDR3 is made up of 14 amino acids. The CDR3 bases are TGCGCCAGCAATTCAGGCAGTCCGAATTCACCCCTCCACTTT. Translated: CASNSGSPNSPLHF.

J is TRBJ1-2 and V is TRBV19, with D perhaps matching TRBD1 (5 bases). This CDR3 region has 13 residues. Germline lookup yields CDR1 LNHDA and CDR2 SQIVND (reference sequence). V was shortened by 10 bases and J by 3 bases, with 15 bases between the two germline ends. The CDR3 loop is CAIRNRDYYGYTF. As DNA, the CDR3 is TGTGCCATCAGAAACCGGGACTACTATGGCTACACCTTC.

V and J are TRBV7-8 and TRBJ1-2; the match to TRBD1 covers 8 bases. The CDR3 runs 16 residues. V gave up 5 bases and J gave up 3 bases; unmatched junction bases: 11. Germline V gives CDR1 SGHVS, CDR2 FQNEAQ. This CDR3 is CASSLGDRGQDYGYTF. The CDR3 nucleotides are TGTGCCAGCAGCCTAGGTGACAGGGGTCAGGACTATGGCTACACCTTC.

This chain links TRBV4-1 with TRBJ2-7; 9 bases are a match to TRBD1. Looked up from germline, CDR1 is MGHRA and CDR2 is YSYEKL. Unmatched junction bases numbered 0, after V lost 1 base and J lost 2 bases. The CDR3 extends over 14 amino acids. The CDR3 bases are TGCGCCAGCAGCCAAGGGGACAGGGCCTACGAGCAGTACTTC. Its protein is CASSQGDRAYEQYF.

CDR3 sequence reads: CASSPPAGVQETQYF. The CDR3 coding sequence is TGTGCCAGCAGCCCTCCCGCCGGGGTACAAGAGACCCAGTACTTC. The chain uses TRBV7-9 and TRBJ2-5, with TRBD2 as a possible D gene (5 bases). The germline gives CDR1 SEHNR, CDR2 FQNEAQ (reference sequence). The germline V and J ends were trimmed by 5 bases and 2 bases, with 15 bases remaining between them. This CDR3 region has 15 residues.

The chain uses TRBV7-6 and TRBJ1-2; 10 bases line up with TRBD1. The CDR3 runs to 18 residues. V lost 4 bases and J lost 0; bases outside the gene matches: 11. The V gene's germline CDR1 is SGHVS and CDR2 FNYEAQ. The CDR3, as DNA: TGTGCCAGCAGCTCTCACGGACAGGGGGACCCTGCTAACTATGGCTACACCTTC. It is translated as CASSSHGQGDPANYGYTF.

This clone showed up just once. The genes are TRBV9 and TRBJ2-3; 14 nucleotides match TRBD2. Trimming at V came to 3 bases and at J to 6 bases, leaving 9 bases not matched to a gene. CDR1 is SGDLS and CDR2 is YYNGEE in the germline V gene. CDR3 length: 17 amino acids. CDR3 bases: TGTGCCAGCAGCGCAACTGGGACTAGCGGGGGAGGGGATACGCAGTATTTT. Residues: CASSATGTSGGGDTQYF.

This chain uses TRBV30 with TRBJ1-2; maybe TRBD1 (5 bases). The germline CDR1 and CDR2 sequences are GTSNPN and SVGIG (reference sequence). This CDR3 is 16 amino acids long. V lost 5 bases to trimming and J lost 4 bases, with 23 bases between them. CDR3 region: CAWAGLRGSGSYGYTF. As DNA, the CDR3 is TGTGCCTGGGCAGGGCTTCGGGGGTCGGGGTCCTATGGCTACACCTTC. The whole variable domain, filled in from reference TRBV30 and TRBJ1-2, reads SQTIHQWPATLVQPVGSPLSLECTVEGTSNPNLYWYRQAAGRGLQLLFYSVGIGQISSEVPQNLSASRPQDRQFILSSKKLLLSDSGFYLCAWAGLRGSGSYGYTFGSGTRLTVV.

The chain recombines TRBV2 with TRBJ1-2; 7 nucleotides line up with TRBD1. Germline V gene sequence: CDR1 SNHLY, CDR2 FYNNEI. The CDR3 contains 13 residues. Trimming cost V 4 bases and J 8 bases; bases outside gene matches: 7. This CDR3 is CASSADRPMGYTF. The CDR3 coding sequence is TGTGCCAGCAGTGCGGACAGGCCGATGGGCTACACCTTC.

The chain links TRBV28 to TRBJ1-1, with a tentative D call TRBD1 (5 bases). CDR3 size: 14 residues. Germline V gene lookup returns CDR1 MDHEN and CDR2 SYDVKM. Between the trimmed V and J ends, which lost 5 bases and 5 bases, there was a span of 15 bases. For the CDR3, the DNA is TGTGCCAGCAGTCCCCCGGGGGAAGGGACTGAAGCTTTCTTT. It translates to CASSPPGEGTEAFF.

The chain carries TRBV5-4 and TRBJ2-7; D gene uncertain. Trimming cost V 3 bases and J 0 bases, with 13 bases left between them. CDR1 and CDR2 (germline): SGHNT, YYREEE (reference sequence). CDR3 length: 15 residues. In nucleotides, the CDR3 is TGTGCCAGCAGCTATAACGGCGGAAGCTCCTACGAGCAGTACTTC. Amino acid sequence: CASSYNGGSSYEQYF.

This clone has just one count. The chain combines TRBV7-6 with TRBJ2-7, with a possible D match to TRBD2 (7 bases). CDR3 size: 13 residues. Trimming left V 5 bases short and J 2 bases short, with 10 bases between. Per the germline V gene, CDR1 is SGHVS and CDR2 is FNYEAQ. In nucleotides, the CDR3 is TGTGCCAGCAGCCTCGGGGGGCCCTACGAGCAGTACTTC. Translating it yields CASSLGGPYEQYF. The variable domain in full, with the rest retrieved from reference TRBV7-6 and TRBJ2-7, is GAGVSQSPRYKVTKRGQDVALRCDPISGHVSLYWYRQALGQGPEFLTYFNYEAQQDKSGLPNDRFSAERPEGSISTLTIQRTEQRDSAMYRCASSLGGPYEQYFGPGTRLTVT.

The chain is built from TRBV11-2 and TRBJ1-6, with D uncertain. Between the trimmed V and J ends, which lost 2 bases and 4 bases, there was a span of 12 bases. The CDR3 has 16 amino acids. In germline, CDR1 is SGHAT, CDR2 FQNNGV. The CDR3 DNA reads TGTGCCAGCAGCTTACGGGGTAATGAGTATAATTCACCCCTCCACTTT. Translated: CASSLRGNEYNSPLHF.

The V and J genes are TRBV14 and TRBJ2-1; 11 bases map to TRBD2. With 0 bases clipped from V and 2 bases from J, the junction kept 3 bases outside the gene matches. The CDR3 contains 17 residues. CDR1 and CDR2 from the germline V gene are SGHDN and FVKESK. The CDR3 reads CASSQDQLAGAYNEQFF. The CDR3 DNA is TGTGCCAGCAGCCAAGATCAACTAGCGGGGGCCTACAATGAGCAGTTCTTC.

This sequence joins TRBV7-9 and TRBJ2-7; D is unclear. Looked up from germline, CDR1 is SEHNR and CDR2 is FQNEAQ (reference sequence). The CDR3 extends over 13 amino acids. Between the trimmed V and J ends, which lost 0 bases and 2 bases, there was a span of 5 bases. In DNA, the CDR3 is TGTGCCAGCAGCTTAGCGCGGCCCTACGAGCAGTACTTC. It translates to CASSLARPYEQYF. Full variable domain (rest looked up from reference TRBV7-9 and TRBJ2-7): DTGVSQNPRHKITKRGQNVTFRCDPISEHNRLYWYRQTLGQGPEFLTYFQNEAQLEKSRLLSDRFSAERPKGSFSTLEIQRTEQGDSAMYLCASSLARPYEQYFGPGTRLTVT.

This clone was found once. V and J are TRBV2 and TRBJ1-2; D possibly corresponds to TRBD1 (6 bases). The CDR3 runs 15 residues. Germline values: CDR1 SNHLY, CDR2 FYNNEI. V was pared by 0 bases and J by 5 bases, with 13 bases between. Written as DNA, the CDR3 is TGTGCCAGCAGTGAAGCGGCGTTGGGGGCTTATGGCTACACCTTC. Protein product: CASSEAALGAYGYTF.

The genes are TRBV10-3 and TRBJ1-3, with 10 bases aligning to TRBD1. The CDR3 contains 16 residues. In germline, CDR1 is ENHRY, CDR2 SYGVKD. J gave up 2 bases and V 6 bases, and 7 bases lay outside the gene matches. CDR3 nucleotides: TGTGCCATCAGGGGGACAGGGGAGGGTACTGGAAACACCATATATTTT. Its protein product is CAIRGTGEGTGNTIYF.

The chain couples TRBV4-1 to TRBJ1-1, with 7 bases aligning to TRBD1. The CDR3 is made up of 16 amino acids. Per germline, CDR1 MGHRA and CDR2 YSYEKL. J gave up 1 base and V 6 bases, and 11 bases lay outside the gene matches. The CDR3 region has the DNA TGCGCCAGCAGGCCGGGACAGCGATATAGGAACACTGAAGCTTTCTTT. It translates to CASRPGQRYRNTEAFF.

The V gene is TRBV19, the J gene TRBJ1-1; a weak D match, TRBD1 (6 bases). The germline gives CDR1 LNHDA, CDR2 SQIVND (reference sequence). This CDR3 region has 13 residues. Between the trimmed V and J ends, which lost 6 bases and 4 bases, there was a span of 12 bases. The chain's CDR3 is CASRPRGRTEAFF. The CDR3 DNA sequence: TGTGCCAGTAGACCCAGGGGTCGCACTGAAGCTTTCTTT.

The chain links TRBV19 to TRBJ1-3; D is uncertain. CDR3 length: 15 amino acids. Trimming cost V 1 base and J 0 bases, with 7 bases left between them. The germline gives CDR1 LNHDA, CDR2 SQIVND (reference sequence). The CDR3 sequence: CASSIAGNSGNTIYF. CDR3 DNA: TGTGCCAGTAGTATAGCAGGAAACTCTGGAAACACCATATATTTT.

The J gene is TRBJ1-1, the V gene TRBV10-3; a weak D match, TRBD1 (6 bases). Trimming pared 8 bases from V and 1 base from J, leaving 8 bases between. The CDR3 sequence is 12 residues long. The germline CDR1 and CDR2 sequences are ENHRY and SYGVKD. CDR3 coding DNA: TGTGCCATCGCGGACAGGAACACTGAAGCTTTCTTT. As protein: CAIADRNTEAFF.

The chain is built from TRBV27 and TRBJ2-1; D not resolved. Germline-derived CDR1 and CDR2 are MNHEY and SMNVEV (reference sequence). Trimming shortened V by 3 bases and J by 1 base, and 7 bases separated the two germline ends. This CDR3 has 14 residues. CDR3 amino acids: CASSFDGSYNEQFF. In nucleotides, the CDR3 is TGTGCCAGCAGTTTTGACGGGTCCTACAATGAGCAGTTCTTC.

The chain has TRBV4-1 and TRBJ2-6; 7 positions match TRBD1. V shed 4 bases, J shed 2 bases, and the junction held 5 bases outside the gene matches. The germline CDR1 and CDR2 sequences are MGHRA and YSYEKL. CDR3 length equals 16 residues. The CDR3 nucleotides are TGCGCCAGCAGCCTCTCCGGGACAGCTGGGGCCAACGTCCTGACTTTC. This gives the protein CASSLSGTAGANVLTF.

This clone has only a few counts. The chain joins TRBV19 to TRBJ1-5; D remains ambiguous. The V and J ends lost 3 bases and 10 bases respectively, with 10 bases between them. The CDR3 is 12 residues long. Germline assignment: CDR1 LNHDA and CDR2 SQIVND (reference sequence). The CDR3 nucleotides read TGTGCCAGTAGTATCGGGAGGGAACCCCAGCATTTT. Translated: CASSIGREPQHF.

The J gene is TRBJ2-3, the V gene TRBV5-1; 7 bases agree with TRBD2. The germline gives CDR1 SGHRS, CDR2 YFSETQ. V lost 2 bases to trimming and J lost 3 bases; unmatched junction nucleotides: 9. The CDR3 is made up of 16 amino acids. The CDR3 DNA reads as TGCGCCAGCAGCTTTACAAGCGGGGTGTTGACAGATACGCAGTATTTT. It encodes CASSFTSGVLTDTQYF.